A selection of T cell receptor beta chains follows, all from one sample in a study of OX40 agonist ivuxolimab in advanced cancers. Assay: immunoSEQ multiplex PCR; the TCRdb copy retains only in-frame clones and omits some. The sample consists of 45,000 to 65,000 clones, 77% of them appearing once. The sample in question was CD4+ or CD8+ T cells sorted from blood, obtained in a trial of the OX40 agonist ivuxolimab. The receptors were gathered from an adult with an advanced solid tumor such as melanoma, head and neck, liver or kidney cancer. Both conserved end residues are part of each CDR3. The D gene is left open where the match is weak. Only some rows state a clone size, as once, few, many or a class for expanded clones.

v_gene: TRBV28; d_gene: TRBD2; abundance: .; j_gene: TRBJ2-7; CDR3nt: TGTGCCAGCCCCGGTACTAGCGGTACCTACGAGCAGTACTTC; CDR3aa: CASPGTSGTYEQYF
v_gene: TRBV28; d_gene: TRBD1; abundance: .; j_gene: TRBJ1-5; CDR3nt: TGTGCCAGCACCCGGACAGGGATTAGCAATCAGCCCCAGCATTTT; CDR3aa: CASTRTGISNQPQHF
v_gene: TRBV27; d_gene: TRBD1; abundance: .; j_gene: TRBJ2-5; CDR3nt: TGTGCCAGCAGCGCCGGACAGGGAGGGACCCAGTACTTC; CDR3aa: CASSAGQGGTQYF
v_gene: TRBV7-3; d_gene: .; abundance: .; j_gene: TRBJ1-2; CDR3nt: TGTGCCAGCAGCTTAAGAGGGAGGGGTATGGCTAACTATGGCTACACCTTC; CDR3aa: CASSLRGRGMANYGYTF
v_gene: TRBV4-1; d_gene: TRBD2; abundance: .; j_gene: TRBJ2-1; CDR3nt: TGCGCCAGCAGCCAAGAGGGACTAGCGGGAGGTAGTGAGCAGTTCTTC; CDR3aa: CASSQEGLAGGSEQFF
v_gene: TRBV4-3; d_gene: TRBD1; abundance: .; j_gene: TRBJ1-4; CDR3nt: TGCGCCAGCAGCCAAGACGTACAGGGGATCTTCGTTAATGAAAAACTGTTTTTT; CDR3aa: CASSQDVQGIFVNEKLFF
v_gene: TRBV15; d_gene: .; abundance: few; j_gene: TRBJ1-1; CDR3nt: TGTGCCACCAGCAGAGGATGGGGGGATACTGAAGCTTTCTTT; CDR3aa: CATSRGWGDTEAFF
v_gene: TRBV2; d_gene: .; abundance: many; j_gene: TRBJ1-5; CDR3nt: TGTGCCAGCAGTGACACAGGCAATCAGCCCCAGCATTTT; CDR3aa: CASSDTGNQPQHF
v_gene: TRBV9; d_gene: .; abundance: few; j_gene: TRBJ1-6; CDR3nt: TGTGCCAGCAGCGCCCGACAACAGGGAAGGTCTTCACCCCTCCACTTT; CDR3aa: CASSARQQGRSSPLHF
v_gene: TRBV7-2; d_gene: TRBD2; abundance: .; j_gene: TRBJ2-1; CDR3nt: TGTGCCAGCAGCTTACAACCGGGACTAGCAGACAATGAGCAGTTCTTC; CDR3aa: CASSLQPGLADNEQFF
v_gene: TRBV19; d_gene: TRBD2; abundance: .; j_gene: TRBJ2-3; CDR3nt: TGTGCCAGTAGTATCCGACTAGCGGTGAGCGGGGATACGCAGTATTTT; CDR3aa: CASSIRLAVSGDTQYF
v_gene: TRBV5-4; d_gene: .; abundance: .; j_gene: TRBJ1-2; CDR3nt: TGTGCCAGCAGCTTGTACAGGGAGGGTTACACCTTC; CDR3aa: CASSLYREGYTF
v_gene: TRBV19; d_gene: .; abundance: .; j_gene: TRBJ1-5; CDR3nt: TGTGCCAGTACTAACGGGGATCGTCAGCCCCAGCATTTT; CDR3aa: CASTNGDRQPQHF
v_gene: TRBV9; d_gene: TRBD1; abundance: .; j_gene: TRBJ1-5; CDR3nt: TGTGCCAGCAGCTCCGGACAGGGGGGCCCTCAGCCCCAGCATTTT; CDR3aa: CASSSGQGGPQPQHF
v_gene: TRBV7-2; d_gene: .; abundance: .; j_gene: TRBJ2-5; CDR3nt: TGTGCCAGCAGTGCGTTTGCGGGGGCATGGGCCCAAGAGACCCAGTACTTC; CDR3aa: CASSAFAGAWAQETQYF
v_gene: TRBV2; d_gene: .; abundance: .; j_gene: TRBJ2-3; CDR3nt: TGTGCCAGCACATCGAGAGCCCTCAAGGCGGCAGATACGCAGTATTTT; CDR3aa: CASTSRALKAADTQYF
v_gene: TRBV5-4; d_gene: .; abundance: .; j_gene: TRBJ2-5; CDR3nt: TGTGCCAGCAGCCGCGGACGGAGCCAAGAGACCCAGTACTTC; CDR3aa: CASSRGRSQETQYF
v_gene: TRBV21-1; d_gene: .; abundance: once; j_gene: TRBJ2-3; CDR3nt: TGTGCCAGCAGCAAAATCTGGCCCGCGGGGGGGTGCACAGATACGCAGTATTTT; CDR3aa: CASSKIWPAGGCTDTQYF
v_gene: TRBV6-4; d_gene: TRBD1; abundance: .; j_gene: TRBJ1-1; CDR3nt: TGTGCCAGCAGTGACTATCGAATACAGGGGGGAACAGAAGCTTTCTTT; CDR3aa: CASSDYRIQGGTEAFF
v_gene: TRBV5-5; d_gene: TRBD1; abundance: few; j_gene: TRBJ1-3; CDR3nt: TGTGCCAGCAGCTTGGGGCCAAGGACAGGGGGCTCTGGAAACACCATATATTTT; CDR3aa: CASSLGPRTGGSGNTIYF
v_gene: TRBV4-1; d_gene: .; abundance: .; j_gene: TRBJ1-1; CDR3nt: TGCGCCAGCAGCCAAGGGCCCCTACGGGGTCCTGAAGCTTTCTTT; CDR3aa: CASSQGPLRGPEAFF
v_gene: TRBV6-5; d_gene: .; abundance: .; j_gene: TRBJ1-2; CDR3nt: TGTGCCAGCAGTCTAAAACAGGGATTTAGCTATGGCTACACCTTC; CDR3aa: CASSLKQGFSYGYTF
v_gene: TRBV7-8; d_gene: .; abundance: .; j_gene: TRBJ2-1; CDR3nt: TGTGCCAGCAGCAAGCGGGTTAGCTCCTACAATGAGCAGTTCTTC; CDR3aa: CASSKRVSSYNEQFF
v_gene: TRBV27; d_gene: TRBD2; abundance: .; j_gene: TRBJ2-7; CDR3nt: TGTGCCAGCAGTAGGACAGGGAGGGGACTAGCGGGGACCTACGAGCAGTACTTC; CDR3aa: CASSRTGRGLAGTYEQYF
v_gene: TRBV7-3; d_gene: .; abundance: .; j_gene: TRBJ2-1; CDR3nt: TGTGCCAGCCAGACCGTCCCTGGCGAGTACAATGAGCAGTTCTTC; CDR3aa: CASQTVPGEYNEQFF
v_gene: TRBV30; d_gene: .; abundance: .; j_gene: TRBJ1-1; CDR3nt: TGTGCCTGGTCAGGTTCAGGAGGGGCTGCTTTCTTT; CDR3aa: CAWSGSGGAAFF
v_gene: TRBV5-1; d_gene: TRBD2; abundance: .; j_gene: TRBJ2-5; CDR3nt: TGCGCCAGCAGCCCTACCCTAGCGGGAGGGATGGGTTTACAGACCCAGTACTTC; CDR3aa: CASSPTLAGGMGLQTQYF
v_gene: TRBV5-6; d_gene: TRBD1; abundance: .; j_gene: TRBJ1-5; CDR3nt: TGTGCCAGCAGCTTAAGGACAGGGTGGTCTCAGCCCCAGCATTTT; CDR3aa: CASSLRTGWSQPQHF
v_gene: TRBV28; d_gene: TRBD1; abundance: .; j_gene: TRBJ2-1; CDR3nt: TGTGCCAGCAGTTTATGGGGACAGGGGTTTCGCTCCTACAATGAGCAGTTCTTC; CDR3aa: CASSLWGQGFRSYNEQFF
v_gene: TRBV30; d_gene: .; abundance: .; j_gene: TRBJ2-7; CDR3nt: TGTGCCTGGAGGGCCTCTAGCTCCTACGAGCAGTACTTC; CDR3aa: CAWRASSSYEQYF
v_gene: TRBV28; d_gene: TRBD1; abundance: .; j_gene: TRBJ1-1; CDR3nt: TGTGCCAGCAGTTTCTCTTCCAGGACAGGGAACACTGAAGCTTTCTTT; CDR3aa: CASSFSSRTGNTEAFF
v_gene: TRBV19; d_gene: .; abundance: .; j_gene: TRBJ1-2; CDR3nt: TGTGCCAGTAGTTCAGGGTATGGCTACACCTTC; CDR3aa: CASSSGYGYTF
v_gene: TRBV5-4; d_gene: .; abundance: .; j_gene: TRBJ1-4; CDR3nt: TGTGCCAGCAGCTTATCCAGGACCAGTGAAAAACTGTTTTTT; CDR3aa: CASSLSRTSEKLFF
v_gene: TRBV18; d_gene: TRBD1; abundance: few; j_gene: TRBJ1-2; CDR3nt: TGTGCCAGCTCACCCGCGGACAGGGCGAGCTATGGCTACACCTTC; CDR3aa: CASSPADRASYGYTF
v_gene: TRBV14; d_gene: .; abundance: .; j_gene: TRBJ2-4; CDR3nt: TGTGCCAGCAGCCAATGGGAGAACATTCAGTACTTC; CDR3aa: CASSQWENIQYF
v_gene: TRBV10-3; d_gene: .; abundance: .; j_gene: TRBJ2-7; CDR3nt: TGTGCCATCAGTGAGTCGCGAGGGGACTACGAGCAGTACTTC; CDR3aa: CAISESRGDYEQYF
v_gene: TRBV5-6; d_gene: .; abundance: few; j_gene: TRBJ2-3; CDR3nt: TGTGCCAGCAGCCCCGCGACAGGAGTGGTAGATACGCAGTATTTT; CDR3aa: CASSPATGVVDTQYF
v_gene: TRBV7-2; d_gene: TRBD2; abundance: .; j_gene: TRBJ2-7; CDR3nt: TGTGCCAGCAGCCCGCCGGGACTAGCGGGAGGGCGGGAGCAGTACTTC; CDR3aa: CASSPPGLAGGREQYF
v_gene: TRBV18; d_gene: .; abundance: few; j_gene: TRBJ2-2; CDR3nt: TGTGCCAGCTCACCACTCGCCGGGGAGCTGTTTTTT; CDR3aa: CASSPLAGELFF
v_gene: TRBV29-1; d_gene: .; abundance: .; j_gene: TRBJ1-1; CDR3nt: TGCAGCGTTGGAACAGGGATGATGTACACTGAAGCTTTCTTT; CDR3aa: CSVGTGMMYTEAFF
v_gene: TRBV27; d_gene: .; abundance: .; j_gene: TRBJ1-2; CDR3nt: TGTGCCAGCAGTTTCAGGGGACGAGAAGGTGGCTACACCTTC; CDR3aa: CASSFRGREGGYTF
v_gene: TRBV30; d_gene: .; abundance: once; j_gene: TRBJ1-3; CDR3nt: TGTGCCTGGAGTGTTGGGGTCTCTGGAAACACCATATATTTT; CDR3aa: CAWSVGVSGNTIYF
v_gene: TRBV19; d_gene: TRBD1; abundance: .; j_gene: TRBJ1-1; CDR3nt: TGTGCCAGTATCCGAGGGACAGGGGGCCTCGCGAACACTGAAGCTTTCTTT; CDR3aa: CASIRGTGGLANTEAFF
v_gene: TRBV10-3; d_gene: .; abundance: once; j_gene: TRBJ1-2; CDR3nt: TGTGCCATCAGAGCAGGCGAGAAAGGCTATGGCTACACCTTC; CDR3aa: CAIRAGEKGYGYTF
v_gene: TRBV11-3; d_gene: TRBD2; abundance: .; j_gene: TRBJ2-1; CDR3nt: TGTGCCAGCAGCACGAACTCCCCGCGGGCGGGGGCCTACAATGAGCAGTTCTTC; CDR3aa: CASSTNSPRAGAYNEQFF
v_gene: TRBV5-5; d_gene: .; abundance: few; j_gene: TRBJ1-5; CDR3nt: TGTGCCAGCAGCCAGGCTGGCCGGGTTCCCCAGCATTTT; CDR3aa: CASSQAGRVPQHF
v_gene: TRBV19; d_gene: .; abundance: few; j_gene: TRBJ1-1; CDR3nt: TGTGCCACCCACGAAGGGAACACTGAAGCTTTCTTT; CDR3aa: CATHEGNTEAFF
v_gene: TRBV5-8; d_gene: TRBD1; abundance: once; j_gene: TRBJ1-5; CDR3nt: TGTGCCAGCAGCCTTGGGACAGGGGGAGGGCAGCCCCAGCATTTT; CDR3aa: CASSLGTGGGQPQHF
v_gene: TRBV29-1; d_gene: .; abundance: .; j_gene: TRBJ2-3; CDR3nt: TGCAGCGTTGACCCTATCCAGGGGACAGATACGCAGTATTTT; CDR3aa: CSVDPIQGTDTQYF
v_gene: TRBV28; d_gene: TRBD1; abundance: .; j_gene: TRBJ1-2; CDR3nt: TGTGCCAGCAGTTCCCCCGGGACAGGGCCTTCTAACTATGGCTACACCTTC; CDR3aa: CASSSPGTGPSNYGYTF
v_gene: TRBV10-3; d_gene: TRBD1; abundance: .; j_gene: TRBJ2-7; CDR3nt: TGTGCCATCAGGCCAGGGACAGGGAGCTCCTACGAGCAGTACTTC; CDR3aa: CAIRPGTGSSYEQYF
v_gene: TRBV2; d_gene: TRBD2; abundance: many; j_gene: TRBJ2-3; CDR3nt: TGTGCCAGCAGTCCGACTAGCGGGGGTGTAGATACGCAGTATTTT; CDR3aa: CASSPTSGGVDTQYF
v_gene: TRBV2; d_gene: TRBD2; abundance: .; j_gene: TRBJ2-1; CDR3nt: TGTGCCAGCTATACTAGCGGGACGCGGAATGAGCAGTTCTTC; CDR3aa: CASYTSGTRNEQFF
v_gene: TRBV7-9; d_gene: .; abundance: few; j_gene: TRBJ1-1; CDR3nt: TGTGCCAGCAGCTTAGACGGGGCGGACGGAGCTTTCTTT; CDR3aa: CASSLDGADGAFF
v_gene: TRBV2; d_gene: TRBD1; abundance: .; j_gene: TRBJ1-2; CDR3nt: TGTGCCAGCATTACGACAGGGAGGAGCTACACCTTC; CDR3aa: CASITTGRSYTF
v_gene: TRBV6-5; d_gene: TRBD1; abundance: .; j_gene: TRBJ1-3; CDR3nt: TGTGCCAGCAGAACAGGGGGCGGCTCTGGAAACACCATATATTTT; CDR3aa: CASRTGGGSGNTIYF
v_gene: TRBV15; d_gene: .; abundance: .; j_gene: TRBJ1-2; CDR3nt: TGTGCCACCAGCAGAGAGCGAACGCCCGATGGCTACACCTTC; CDR3aa: CATSRERTPDGYTF